This entry describes one T cell receptor (beta chain). Germline V gene data show CDR1 as SGHTA and CDR2 as FQGNSA. The CDR3 contains 15 residues. V was shortened by 0 bases and J by 0 bases, with 5 bases between the two germline ends. In the authors' workflow: Amplifying reference gene primers gave estimates of nucleated cell counts. This table comes from immunoSEQ multiplex PCR, and its TCRdb copy is limited to in-frame clones, with some not included. The V and J calls and clone size are taken from that table; D and trimming were inferred from the DNA. The repertoire holds over 90,000 clones, with approximately 90% as singletons. The data derive from a study of blood T cell repertoires in COVID-19. Study summary: Material from acute and convalescent COVID-19 was sourced from the United States, Italy and Spain. PBMCs, B-cell-depleted T cells, or T cells were the source of the cDNA or gDNA that made up the material.

The specimen sequenced was peripheral blood. This TCR came from a man between 50 and 59 years old in a cohort sampled during active COVID-19. V gene TRBV7-2 combines with J gene TRBJ2-2; D is ambiguous. For the CDR3, the DNA is TGTGCCAGCAGCTTAGCGGGCCCGAACACCGGGGAGCTGTTTTTT. It specifies CASSLAGPNTGELFF.